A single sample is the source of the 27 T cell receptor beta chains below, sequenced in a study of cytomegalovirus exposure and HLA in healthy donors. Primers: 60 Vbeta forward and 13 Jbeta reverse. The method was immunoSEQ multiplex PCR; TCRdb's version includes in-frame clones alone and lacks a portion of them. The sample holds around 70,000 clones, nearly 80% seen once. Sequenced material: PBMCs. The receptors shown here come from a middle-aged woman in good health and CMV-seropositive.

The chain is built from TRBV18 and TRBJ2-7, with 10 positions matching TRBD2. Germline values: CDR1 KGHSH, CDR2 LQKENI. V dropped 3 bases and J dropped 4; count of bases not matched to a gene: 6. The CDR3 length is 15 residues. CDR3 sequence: CASSPSGGAIYEQYF. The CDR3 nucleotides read TGTGCCAGCTCACCGAGCGGGGGGGCGATATACGAGCAGTACTTC.

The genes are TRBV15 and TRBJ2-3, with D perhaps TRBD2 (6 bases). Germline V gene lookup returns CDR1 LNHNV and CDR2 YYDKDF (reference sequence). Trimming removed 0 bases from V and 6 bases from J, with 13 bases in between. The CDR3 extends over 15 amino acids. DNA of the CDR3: TGTGCCACCAGCAGAGATCGATTAGCGGAGGATACGCAGTATTTT. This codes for CATSRDRLAEDTQYF. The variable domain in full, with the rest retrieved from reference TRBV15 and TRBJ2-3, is DAMVIQNPRYQVTQFGKPVTLSCSQTLNHNVMYWYQQKSSQAPKLLFHYYDKDFNNEADTPDNFQSRRPNTSFCFLDIRSPGLGDTAMYLCATSRDRLAEDTQYFGPGTRLTVL.

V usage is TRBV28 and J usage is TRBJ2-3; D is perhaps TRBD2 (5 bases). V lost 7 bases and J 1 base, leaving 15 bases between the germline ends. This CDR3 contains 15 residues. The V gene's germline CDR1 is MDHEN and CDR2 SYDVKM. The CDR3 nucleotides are TGTGCCAGCACCTTGGGAGCCCCTGGCACAGATACGCAGTATTTT. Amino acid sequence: CASTLGAPGTDTQYF. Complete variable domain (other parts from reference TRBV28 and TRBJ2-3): DVKVTQSSRYLVKRTGEKVFLECVQDMDHENMFWYRQDPGLGLRLIYFSYDVKMKEKGDIPEGYSVSREKKERFSLILESASTNQTSMYLCASTLGAPGTDTQYFGPGTRLTVL.

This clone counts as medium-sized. The CDR3 loop reads CASSLAIGASGGTDTQYF. DNA for the CDR3: TGTGCCAGCAGCTTGGCCATAGGAGCTAGCGGGGGTACAGATACGCAGTATTTT. The chain couples TRBV5-4 to TRBJ2-3, with 10 nucleotides matching TRBD2. CDR1 and CDR2 from the germline V gene are SGHNT and YYREEE (reference sequence). This CDR3 comprises 18 residues. V shed 0 bases and J 3 bases; nucleotides not matched to a gene: 10.

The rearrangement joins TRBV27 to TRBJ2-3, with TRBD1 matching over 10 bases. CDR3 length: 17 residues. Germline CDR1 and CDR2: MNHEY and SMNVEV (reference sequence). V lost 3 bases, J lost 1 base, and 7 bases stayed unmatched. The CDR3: CASSLKAGTGGTDTQYF. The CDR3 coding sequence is TGTGCCAGCAGTTTGAAAGCCGGGACAGGGGGCACAGATACGCAGTATTTT.

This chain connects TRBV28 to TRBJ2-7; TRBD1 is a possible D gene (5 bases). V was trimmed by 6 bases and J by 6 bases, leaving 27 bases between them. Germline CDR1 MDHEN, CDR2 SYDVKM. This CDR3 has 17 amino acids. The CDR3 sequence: CASSYTSLAGRLGEQYF. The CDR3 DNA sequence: TGTGCCAGCAGCTACACCTCCTTGGCAGGGCGGTTAGGCGAGCAGTACTTC. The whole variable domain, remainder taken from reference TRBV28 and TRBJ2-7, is DVKVTQSSRYLVKRTGEKVFLECVQDMDHENMFWYRQDPGLGLRLIYFSYDVKMKEKGDIPEGYSVSREKKERFSLILESASTNQTSMYLCASSYTSLAGRLGEQYFGPGTRLTVT.

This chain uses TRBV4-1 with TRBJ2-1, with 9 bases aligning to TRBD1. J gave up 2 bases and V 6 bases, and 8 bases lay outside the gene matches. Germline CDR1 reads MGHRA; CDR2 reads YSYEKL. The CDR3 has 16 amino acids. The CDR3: CASSWDRDIAYNEQFF. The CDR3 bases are TGCGCCAGCAGTTGGGACAGGGACATCGCCTACAATGAGCAGTTCTTC.

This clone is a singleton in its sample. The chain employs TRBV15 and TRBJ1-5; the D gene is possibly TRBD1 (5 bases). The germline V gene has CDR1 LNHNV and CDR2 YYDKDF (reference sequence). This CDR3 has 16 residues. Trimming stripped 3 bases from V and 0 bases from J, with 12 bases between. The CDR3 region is CATSRGRKNSNQPQHF. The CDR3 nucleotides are TGTGCCACCAGCAGGGGGCGGAAAAATAGCAATCAGCCCCAGCATTTT.

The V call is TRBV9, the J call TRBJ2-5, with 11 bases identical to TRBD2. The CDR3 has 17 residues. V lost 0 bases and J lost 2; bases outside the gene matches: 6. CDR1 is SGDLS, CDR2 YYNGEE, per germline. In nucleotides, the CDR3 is TGTGCCAGCAGCGTAGGTAGCGGGGGGGCCAGGCAAGAGACCCAGTACTTC. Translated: CASSVGSGGARQETQYF.

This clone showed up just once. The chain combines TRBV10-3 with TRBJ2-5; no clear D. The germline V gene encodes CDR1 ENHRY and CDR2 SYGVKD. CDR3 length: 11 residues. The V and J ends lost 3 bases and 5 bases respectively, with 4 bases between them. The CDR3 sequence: CAISERETQYF. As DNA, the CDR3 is TGTGCCATCAGTGAACGGGAGACCCAGTACTTC.

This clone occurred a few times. DNA of the CDR3: TGTGCCAGCAGCCATTTAGTGACCGGGGAGCTGTTTTTT. This sequence encodes CASSHLVTGELFF. This rearrangement joins TRBV9 to TRBJ2-2; D unresolved. The CDR3 sequence is 13 residues long. V lost 4 bases to trimming and J lost 5 bases, with 9 bases between them. Germline CDR1 is SGDLS and CDR2 is YYNGEE. The variable domain in full, with the rest retrieved from reference TRBV9 and TRBJ2-2, is DSGVTQTPKHLITATGQRVTLRCSPRSGDLSVYWYQQSLDQGLQFLIQYYNGEERAKGNILERFSAQQFPDLHSELNLSSLELGDSALYFCASSHLVTGELFFGEGSRLTVL.

CDR3: CASSLQLGTSFWETQYF. The CDR3 DNA reads as TGTGCCAGCAGTTTACAACTCGGGACTAGCTTTTGGGAGACCCAGTACTTC. The chain recombines TRBV28 with TRBJ2-5, with 9 bases that match TRBD2. Germline-derived CDR1 and CDR2 are MDHEN and SYDVKM. The CDR3 runs to 17 residues. The V and J ends lost 2 bases and 5 bases, in that order; junction bases with no gene match: 12. Combining the CDR3 with reference TRBV28 and TRBJ2-5 gives the whole variable domain DVKVTQSSRYLVKRTGEKVFLECVQDMDHENMFWYRQDPGLGLRLIYFSYDVKMKEKGDIPEGYSVSREKKERFSLILESASTNQTSMYLCASSLQLGTSFWETQYFGPGTRLLVL.

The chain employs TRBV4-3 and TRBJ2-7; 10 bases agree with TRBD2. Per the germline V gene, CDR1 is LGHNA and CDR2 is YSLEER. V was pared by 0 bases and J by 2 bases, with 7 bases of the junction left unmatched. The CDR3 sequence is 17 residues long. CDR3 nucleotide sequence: TGCGCCAGCAGCCAAGATTGGCTAGCGGGGGCGGCCTACGAGCAGTACTTC. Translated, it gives CASSQDWLAGAAYEQYF.

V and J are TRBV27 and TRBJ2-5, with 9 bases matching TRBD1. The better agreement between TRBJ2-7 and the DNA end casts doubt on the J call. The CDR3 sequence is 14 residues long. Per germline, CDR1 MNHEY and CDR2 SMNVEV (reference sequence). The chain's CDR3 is CASRNRTGAFEQYF. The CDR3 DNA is TGTGCCAGCAGAAACAGGACAGGGGCCTTCGAGCAGTACTTC.

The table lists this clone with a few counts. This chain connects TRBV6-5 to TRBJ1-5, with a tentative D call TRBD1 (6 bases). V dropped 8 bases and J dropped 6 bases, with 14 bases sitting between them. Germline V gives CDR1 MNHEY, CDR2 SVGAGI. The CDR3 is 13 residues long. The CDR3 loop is CASGRGTRQPQHF. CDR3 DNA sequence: TGTGCCAGCGGCAGGGGTACCCGTCAGCCCCAGCATTTT.

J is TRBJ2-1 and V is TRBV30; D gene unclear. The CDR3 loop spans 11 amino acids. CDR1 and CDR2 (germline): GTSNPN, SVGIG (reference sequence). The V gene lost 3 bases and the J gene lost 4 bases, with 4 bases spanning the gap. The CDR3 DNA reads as TGTGCCTGGAGCGCGTACAATGAGCAGTTCTTC. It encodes CAWSAYNEQFF. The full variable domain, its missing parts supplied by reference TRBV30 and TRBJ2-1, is SQTIHQWPATLVQPVGSPLSLECTVEGTSNPNLYWYRQAAGRGLQLLFYSVGIGQISSEVPQNLSASRPQDRQFILSSKKLLLSDSGFYLCAWSAYNEQFFGPGTRLTVL.

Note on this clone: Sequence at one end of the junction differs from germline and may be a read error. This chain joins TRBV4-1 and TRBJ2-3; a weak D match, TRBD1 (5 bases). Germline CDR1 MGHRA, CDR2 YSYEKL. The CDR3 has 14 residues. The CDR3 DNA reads TGTGCCAGCAGCCAAGTCGGACACGGAGATACGCAGTATTTT. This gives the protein CASSQVGHGDTQYF.

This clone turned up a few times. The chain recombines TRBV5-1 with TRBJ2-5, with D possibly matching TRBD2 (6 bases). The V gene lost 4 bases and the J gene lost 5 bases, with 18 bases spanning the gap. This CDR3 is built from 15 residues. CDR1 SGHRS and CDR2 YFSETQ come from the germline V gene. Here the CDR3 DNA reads TGCGCCAGCAGCCCCGATTGGGGGGTTAGGGAGACCCAGTACTTC. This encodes CASSPDWGVRETQYF.

The CDR3 here is CSATGDRELDTQYF. The CDR3 DNA sequence: TGCAGCGCCACCGGGGACAGGGAGCTCGATACGCAGTATTTT. V is TRBV29-1 and J is TRBJ2-3, with TRBD1 matching over 9 bases. The V gene end was trimmed by 7 bases and the J gene end by 6 bases; junction bases not matched to a gene: 11. Germline loops: CDR1 SQVTM, CDR2 ANQGSEA. The CDR3 has 14 residues.

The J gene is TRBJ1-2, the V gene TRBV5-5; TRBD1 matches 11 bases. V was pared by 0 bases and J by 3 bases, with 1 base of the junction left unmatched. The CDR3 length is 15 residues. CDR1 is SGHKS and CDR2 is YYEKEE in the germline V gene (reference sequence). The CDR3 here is CASSLGGQGDYGYTF. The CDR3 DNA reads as TGTGCCAGCAGCTTGGGGGGACAGGGGGACTATGGCTACACCTTC.

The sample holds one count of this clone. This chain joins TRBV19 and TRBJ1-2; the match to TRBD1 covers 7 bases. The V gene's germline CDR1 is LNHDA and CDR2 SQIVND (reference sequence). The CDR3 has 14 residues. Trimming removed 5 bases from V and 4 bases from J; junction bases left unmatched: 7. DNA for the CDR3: TGTGCCAGTAGTCCCCCGGGACAGAGCTATGGCTACACCTTC. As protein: CASSPPGQSYGYTF.

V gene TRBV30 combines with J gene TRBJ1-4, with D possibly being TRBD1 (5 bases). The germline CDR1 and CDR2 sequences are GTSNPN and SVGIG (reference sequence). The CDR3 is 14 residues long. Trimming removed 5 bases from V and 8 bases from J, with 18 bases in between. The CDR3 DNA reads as TGTGCCTGGTGTGGGACGGAGGTGGGGGAAAAACTGTTTTTT. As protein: CAWCGTEVGEKLFF.

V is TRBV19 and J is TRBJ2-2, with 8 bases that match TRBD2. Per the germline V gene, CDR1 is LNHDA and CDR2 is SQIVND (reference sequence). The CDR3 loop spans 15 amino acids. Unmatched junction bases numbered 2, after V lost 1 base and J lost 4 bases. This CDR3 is CASSIGGRSTGELFF. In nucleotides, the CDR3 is TGTGCCAGTAGTATAGGCGGGAGGAGCACCGGGGAGCTGTTTTTT.

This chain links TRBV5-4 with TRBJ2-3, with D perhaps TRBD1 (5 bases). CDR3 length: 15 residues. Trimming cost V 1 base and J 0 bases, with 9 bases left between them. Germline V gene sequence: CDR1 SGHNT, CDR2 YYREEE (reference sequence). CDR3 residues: CASSLWGSSTDTQYF. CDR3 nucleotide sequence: TGTGCCAGCAGCTTGTGGGGCTCTAGCACAGATACGCAGTATTTT.

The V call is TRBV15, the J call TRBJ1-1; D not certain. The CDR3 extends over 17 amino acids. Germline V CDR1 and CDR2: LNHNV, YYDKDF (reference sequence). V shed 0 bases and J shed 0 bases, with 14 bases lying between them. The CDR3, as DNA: TGTGCCACCAGCAGAGATCCGCCTCCCGGGGTGAACACTGAAGCTTTCTTT. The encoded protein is CATSRDPPPGVNTEAFF.

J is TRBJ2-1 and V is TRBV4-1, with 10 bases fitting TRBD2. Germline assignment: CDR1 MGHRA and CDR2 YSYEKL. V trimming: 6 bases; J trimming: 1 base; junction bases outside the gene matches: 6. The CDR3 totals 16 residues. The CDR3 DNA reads TGCGCCAGCAGGGAGGTAGCGGGGGGATCCTACAATGAGCAGTTCTTC. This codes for CASREVAGGSYNEQFF.

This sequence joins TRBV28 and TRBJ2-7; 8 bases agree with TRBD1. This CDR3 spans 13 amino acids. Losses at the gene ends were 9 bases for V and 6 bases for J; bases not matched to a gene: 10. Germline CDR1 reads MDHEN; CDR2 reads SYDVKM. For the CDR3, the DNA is TGTGCCAGTACCACAGGGGGAACCCTCGAGCAGTACTTC. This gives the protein CASTTGGTLEQYF.